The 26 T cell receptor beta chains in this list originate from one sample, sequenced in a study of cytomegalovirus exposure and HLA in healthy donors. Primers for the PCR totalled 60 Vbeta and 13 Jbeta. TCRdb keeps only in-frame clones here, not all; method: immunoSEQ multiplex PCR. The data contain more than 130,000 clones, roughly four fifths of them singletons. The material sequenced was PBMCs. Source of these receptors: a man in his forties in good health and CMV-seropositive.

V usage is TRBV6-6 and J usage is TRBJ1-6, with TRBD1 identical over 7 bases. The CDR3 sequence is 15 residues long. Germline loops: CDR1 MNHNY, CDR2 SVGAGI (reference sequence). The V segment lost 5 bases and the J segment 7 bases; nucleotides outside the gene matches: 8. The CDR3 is CASSGKGAGNSPLHF. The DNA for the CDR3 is TGTGCCAGCAGTGGTAAGGGGGCTGGAAATTCACCCCTCCACTTT.

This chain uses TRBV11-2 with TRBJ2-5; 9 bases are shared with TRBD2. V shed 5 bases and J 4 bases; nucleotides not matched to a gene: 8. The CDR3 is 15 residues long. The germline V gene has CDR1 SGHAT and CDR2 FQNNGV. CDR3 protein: CASSPMLLAGETQYF. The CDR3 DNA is TGTGCCAGCAGCCCCATGTTACTAGCGGGAGAGACCCAGTACTTC.

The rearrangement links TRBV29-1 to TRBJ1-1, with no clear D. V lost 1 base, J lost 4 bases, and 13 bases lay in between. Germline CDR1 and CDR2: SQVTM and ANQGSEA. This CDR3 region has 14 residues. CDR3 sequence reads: CSVEVRLSPTEAFF. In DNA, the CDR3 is TGCAGCGTTGAAGTGCGGCTGTCCCCCACTGAAGCTTTCTTT.

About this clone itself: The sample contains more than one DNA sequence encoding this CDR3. The CDR3 coding sequence is TGCGCCAGCAGCTTGGGAGGCCTGAACACTGAAGCTTTCTTT. Translating it yields CASSLGGLNTEAFF. This sequence joins TRBV5-1 and TRBJ1-1; D is unresolved. The V gene lost 0 bases and the J gene lost 0 bases, with 6 bases spanning the gap. The length of the CDR3 is 14 residues. Germline CDR1 is SGHRS and CDR2 is YFSETQ.

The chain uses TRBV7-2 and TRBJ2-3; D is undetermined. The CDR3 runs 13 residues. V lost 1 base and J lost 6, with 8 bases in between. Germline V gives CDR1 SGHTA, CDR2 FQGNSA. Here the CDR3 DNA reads TGTGCCAGCAGCTTAGTGCTGGAGGATACGCAGTATTTT. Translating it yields CASSLVLEDTQYF.

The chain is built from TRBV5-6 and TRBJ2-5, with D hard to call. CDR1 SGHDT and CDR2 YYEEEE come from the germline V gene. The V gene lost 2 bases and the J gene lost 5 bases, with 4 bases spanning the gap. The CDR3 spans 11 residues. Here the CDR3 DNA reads TGTGCCAGCAGCTTTCGGGAGACCCAGTACTTC. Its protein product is CASSFRETQYF.

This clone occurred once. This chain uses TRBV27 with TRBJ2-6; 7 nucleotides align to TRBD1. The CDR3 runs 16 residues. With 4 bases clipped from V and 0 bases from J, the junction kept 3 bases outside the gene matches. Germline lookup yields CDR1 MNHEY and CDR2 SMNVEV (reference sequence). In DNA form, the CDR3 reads TGTGCCAGCAGTTACGGGGACAGCTCTGGGGCCAACGTCCTGACTTTC. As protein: CASSYGDSSGANVLTF.

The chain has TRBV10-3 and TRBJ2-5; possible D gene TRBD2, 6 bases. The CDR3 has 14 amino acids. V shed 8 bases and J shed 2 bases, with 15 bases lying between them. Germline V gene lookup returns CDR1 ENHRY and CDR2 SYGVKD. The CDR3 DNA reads TGTGCCATCGGAGGGGCCCGGGGACAAGAGACCCAGTACTTC. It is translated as CAIGGARGQETQYF.

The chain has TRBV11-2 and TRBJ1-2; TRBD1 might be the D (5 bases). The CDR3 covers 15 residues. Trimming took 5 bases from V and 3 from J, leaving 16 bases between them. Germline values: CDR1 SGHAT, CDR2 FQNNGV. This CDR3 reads CASSVRPGGDYGYTF. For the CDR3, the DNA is TGTGCCAGCAGCGTTCGACCCGGAGGGGACTATGGCTACACCTTC.

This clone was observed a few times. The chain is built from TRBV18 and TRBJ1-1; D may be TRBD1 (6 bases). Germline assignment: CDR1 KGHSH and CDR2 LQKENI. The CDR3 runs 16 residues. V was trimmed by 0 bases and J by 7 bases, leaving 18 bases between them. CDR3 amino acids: CASSPPHSRTVGEAFF. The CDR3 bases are TGTGCCAGCTCACCACCTCACTCTCGGACAGTGGGTGAAGCTTTCTTT.

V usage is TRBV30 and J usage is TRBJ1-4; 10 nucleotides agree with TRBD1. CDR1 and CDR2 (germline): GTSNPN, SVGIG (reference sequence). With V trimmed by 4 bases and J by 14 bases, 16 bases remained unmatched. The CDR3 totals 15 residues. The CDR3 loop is CAWTRQGAQSIRLFF. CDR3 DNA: TGTGCCTGGACCCGACAGGGGGCGCAGTCCATAAGGCTGTTTTTT.

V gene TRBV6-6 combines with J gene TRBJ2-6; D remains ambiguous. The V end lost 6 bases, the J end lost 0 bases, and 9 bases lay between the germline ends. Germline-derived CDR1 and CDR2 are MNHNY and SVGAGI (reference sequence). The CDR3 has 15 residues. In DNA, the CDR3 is TGTGCCAGCAGCATCGCGGACTCTGGGGCCAACGTCCTGACTTTC. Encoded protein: CASSIADSGANVLTF.

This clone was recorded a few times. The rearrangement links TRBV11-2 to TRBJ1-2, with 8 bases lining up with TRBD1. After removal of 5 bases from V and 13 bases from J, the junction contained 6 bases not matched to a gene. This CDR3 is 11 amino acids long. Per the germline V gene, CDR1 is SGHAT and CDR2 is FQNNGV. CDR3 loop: CASSTIQGVTF. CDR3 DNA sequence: TGTGCCAGCAGCACAATACAGGGGGTCACCTTC.

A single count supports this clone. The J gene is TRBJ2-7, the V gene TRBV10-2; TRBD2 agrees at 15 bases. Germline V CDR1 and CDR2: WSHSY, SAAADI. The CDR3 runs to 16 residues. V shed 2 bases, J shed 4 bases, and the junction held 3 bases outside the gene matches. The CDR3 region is CASSEGTSGRYYEQYF. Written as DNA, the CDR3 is TGCGCCAGCAGTGAGGGGACTAGCGGGAGGTATTACGAGCAGTACTTC.

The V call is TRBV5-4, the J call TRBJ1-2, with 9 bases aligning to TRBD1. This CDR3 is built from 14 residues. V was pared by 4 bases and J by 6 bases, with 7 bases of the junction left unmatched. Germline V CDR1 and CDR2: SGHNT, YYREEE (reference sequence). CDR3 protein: CASSTWTGADGYTF. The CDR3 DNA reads TGTGCCAGCAGCACATGGACAGGGGCGGATGGCTACACCTTC.

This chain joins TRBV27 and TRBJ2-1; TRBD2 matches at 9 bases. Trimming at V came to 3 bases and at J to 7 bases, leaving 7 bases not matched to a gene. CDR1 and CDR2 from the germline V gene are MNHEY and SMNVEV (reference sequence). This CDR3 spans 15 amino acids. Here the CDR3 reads CASSFSLAGLNEQFF. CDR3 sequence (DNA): TGTGCCAGCAGTTTCAGTCTAGCGGGACTTAATGAGCAGTTCTTC.

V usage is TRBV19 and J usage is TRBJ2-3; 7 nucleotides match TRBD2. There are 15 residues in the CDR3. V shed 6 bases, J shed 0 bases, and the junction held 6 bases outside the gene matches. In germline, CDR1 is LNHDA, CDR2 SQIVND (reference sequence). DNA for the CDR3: TGTGCCAGTAGCGGAGGTAGCGGGAGCACAGATACGCAGTATTTT. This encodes CASSGGSGSTDTQYF.

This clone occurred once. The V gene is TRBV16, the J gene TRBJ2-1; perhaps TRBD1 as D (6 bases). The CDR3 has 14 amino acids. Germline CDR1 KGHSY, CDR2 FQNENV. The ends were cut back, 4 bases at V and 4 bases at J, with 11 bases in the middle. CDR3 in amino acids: CASSPLTGYNEQFF. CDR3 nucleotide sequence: TGTGCCAGCAGCCCATTAACAGGGTACAATGAGCAGTTCTTC.

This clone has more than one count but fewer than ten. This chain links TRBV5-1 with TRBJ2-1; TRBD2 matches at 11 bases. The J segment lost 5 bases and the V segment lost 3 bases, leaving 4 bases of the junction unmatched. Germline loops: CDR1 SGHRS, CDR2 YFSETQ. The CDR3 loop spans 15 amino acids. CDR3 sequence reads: CASSWISGRDNEQFF. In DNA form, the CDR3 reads TGCGCCAGCAGCTGGATTAGCGGGAGGGACAATGAGCAGTTCTTC.

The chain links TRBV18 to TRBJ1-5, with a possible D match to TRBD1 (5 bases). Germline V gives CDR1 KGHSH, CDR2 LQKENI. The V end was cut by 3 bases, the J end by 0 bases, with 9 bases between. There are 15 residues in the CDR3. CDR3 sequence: CASSPGQPSNQPQHF. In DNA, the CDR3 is TGTGCCAGCTCACCCGGACAACCTAGCAATCAGCCCCAGCATTTT.

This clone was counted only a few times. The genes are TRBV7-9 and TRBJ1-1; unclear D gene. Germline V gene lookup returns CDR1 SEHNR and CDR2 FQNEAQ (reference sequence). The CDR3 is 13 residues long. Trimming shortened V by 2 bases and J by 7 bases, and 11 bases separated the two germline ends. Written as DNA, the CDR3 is TGTGCCAGCAGCTTATCGTTCGGAGGTGAAGCTTTCTTT. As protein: CASSLSFGGEAFF.

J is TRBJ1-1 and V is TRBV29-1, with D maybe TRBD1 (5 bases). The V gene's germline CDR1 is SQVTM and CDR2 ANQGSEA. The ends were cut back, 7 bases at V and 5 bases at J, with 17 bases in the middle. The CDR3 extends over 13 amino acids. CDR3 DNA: TGCAGCGCTTGCACAGGAGAGTTTACTGAAGCTTTCTTT. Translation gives CSACTGEFTEAFF.

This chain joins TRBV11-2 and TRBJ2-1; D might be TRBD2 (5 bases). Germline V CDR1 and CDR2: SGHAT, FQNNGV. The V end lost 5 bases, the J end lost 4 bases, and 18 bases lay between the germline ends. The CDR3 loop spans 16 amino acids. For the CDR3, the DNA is TGTGCCAGCAGCCCTACCCCCGGGGTCCTATACAATGAGCAGTTCTTC. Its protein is CASSPTPGVLYNEQFF. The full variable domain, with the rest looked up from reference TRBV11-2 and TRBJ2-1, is EAGVAQSPRYKIIEKRQSVAFWCNPISGHATLYWYQQILGQGPKLLIQFQNNGVVDDSQLPKDRFSAERLKGVDSTLKIQPAKLEDSAVYLCASSPTPGVLYNEQFFGPGTRLTVL.

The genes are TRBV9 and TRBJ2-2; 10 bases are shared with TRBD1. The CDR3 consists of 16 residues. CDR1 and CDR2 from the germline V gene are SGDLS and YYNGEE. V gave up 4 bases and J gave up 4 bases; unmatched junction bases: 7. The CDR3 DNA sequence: TGTGCCAGCAGCCCGCATGACAGGGGGCGCACCGGGGAGCTGTTTTTT. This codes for CASSPHDRGRTGELFF.

The CDR3 coding sequence is TGTGCCAGTAGTAACAGGGAGTTCAATCAGCCCCAGCATTTT. It yields the protein CASSNREFNQPQHF. V is TRBV19 and J is TRBJ1-5; a weak D match, TRBD1 (6 bases). This CDR3 comprises 14 residues. Germline assignment: CDR1 LNHDA and CDR2 SQIVND (reference sequence). V lost 4 bases to trimming and J lost 3 bases, with 10 bases between them.

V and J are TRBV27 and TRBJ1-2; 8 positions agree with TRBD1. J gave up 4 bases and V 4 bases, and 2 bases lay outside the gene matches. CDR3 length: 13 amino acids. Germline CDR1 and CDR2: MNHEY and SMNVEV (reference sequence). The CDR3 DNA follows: TGTGCCAGCAGTTGGACAGGGTCCTATGGCTACACCTTC. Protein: CASSWTGSYGYTF.